These 21 T cell receptor beta chains came from one sample sequenced in a study of blood T cell repertoires in COVID-19. The protocol was immunoSEQ multiplex PCR, while the TCRdb copy is restricted to in-frame clones and leaves out a portion. This sample yields about 140,000 clones, of which roughly 87% are seen a single time; 1.5% to 2% belongs to the top ten. The specimen was peripheral blood. The source of these receptors is a man aged 65 to 79 with acute or convalescent COVID-19.

This clone showed up just once. The chain is built from TRBV5-3 and TRBJ2-6, with D possibly being TRBD1 (6 bases). TRBV5-3 is treated as an ORF (open reading frame) with a function not yet certain. This CDR3 is 19 amino acids long. Trimming pared 0 bases from V and 0 bases from J, leaving 16 bases between. Here the CDR3 DNA reads TGTGCCAGAAGCTTGGCGGGGACACAGGAACACTCTGGGGCCAACGTCCTGACTTTC. This gives the protein CARSLAGTQEHSGANVLTF.

The rearrangement links TRBV10-1 to TRBJ2-1; TRBD1 aligns across 11 bases. With V trimmed by 6 bases and J by 7 bases, 5 bases remained unmatched. Germline V gives CDR1 WNHNN, CDR2 SYGVQD (reference sequence). This CDR3 has 14 amino acids. The CDR3 spells CASRRDRGKNEQFF. CDR3 sequence (DNA): TGCGCCAGCAGAAGGGACAGGGGGAAGAATGAGCAGTTCTTC.

V and J are TRBV28 and TRBJ2-7; 7 bases align to TRBD1. This CDR3 is built from 15 residues. Germline assignment: CDR1 MDHEN and CDR2 SYDVKM. V was clipped by 7 bases and J by 3 bases; unmatched bases: 12. The CDR3 DNA is TGTGCCAGCACTTTTTCCCCGGGACAGATCTACGAGCAGTACTTC. It codes for CASTFSPGQIYEQYF.

This clone was counted only a few times. This rearrangement joins TRBV6-1 to TRBJ1-3; possible D gene TRBD1, 5 bases. Per germline, CDR1 MNHNS and CDR2 SASEGT. With 3 bases removed from V and 0 bases from J, the gap between germline ends came to 9 bases. This CDR3 is built from 15 residues. The CDR3 reads CASSESRASGNTIYF. The CDR3 nucleotides read TGTGCCAGCAGTGAGAGCAGGGCCTCTGGAAACACCATATATTTT.

The gene calls are TRBV25-1 and TRBJ2-3; a weak D match, TRBD2 (7 bases). V was cut by 1 base and J by 3 bases, with 11 bases left in between. This CDR3 has 15 residues. The germline gives CDR1 MGHDK, CDR2 SYGVNS. CDR3 nucleotide sequence: TGTGCCAGCAGTGAATGGGGGGGGCGGACAGATACGCAGTATTTT. Its translation: CASSEWGGRTDTQYF.

The chain couples TRBV7-6 to TRBJ2-5; 11 nucleotides match TRBD1. The CDR3 is 15 residues long. Trimming took 5 bases from V and 13 from J; bases not matched to a gene: 15. In germline, CDR1 is SGHVS, CDR2 FNYEAQ. The CDR3 DNA sequence: TGTGCCAGCAGCCTTCAAGGACAGGGGGCCGGCCGTCTGTACTTC. The encoded protein is CASSLQGQGAGRLYF.

The chain carries TRBV5-4 and TRBJ1-1; TRBD1 might be the D (5 bases). Trimming took 5 bases from V and 1 from J, leaving 18 bases between them. Looked up from germline, CDR1 is SGHNT and CDR2 is YYREEE (reference sequence). The CDR3 runs to 16 residues. CDR3 sequence: CASSPPKAGGNTEAFF. The DNA of the CDR3 is TGTGCCAGCAGTCCCCCCAAGGCCGGGGGGAACACTGAAGCTTTCTTT.

The chain is built from TRBV7-9 and TRBJ2-7, with TRBD1 matching over 7 bases. V gave up 1 base and J gave up 2 bases; unmatched junction bases: 5. The CDR3 has 15 residues. CDR1 is SEHNR, CDR2 FQNEAQ, per germline (reference sequence). The CDR3 DNA follows: TGTGCCAGCAGCTTAGGGCAGGGGGAGACCTACGAGCAGTACTTC. Protein product: CASSLGQGETYEQYF.

The CDR3 nucleotides read TGCAGTGCTAGTAGCCAAGAGGGTTCACCCCTCCACTTT. Its translation: CSASSQEGSPLHF. The rearrangement uses TRBV20-1 and TRBJ1-6; the D is unclear. Trimming removed 3 bases at V and 9 bases at J, with 12 bases between. Germline V gives CDR1 DFQATT, CDR2 SNEGSKA (reference sequence). This CDR3 contains 13 residues.

J is TRBJ2-2 and V is TRBV11-2; 7 bases line up with TRBD2. The germline V gene encodes CDR1 SGHAT and CDR2 FQNNGV. Losses at the gene ends were 3 bases for V and 2 bases for J; bases not matched to a gene: 6. The CDR3 covers 16 residues. This chain's CDR3 is CASSLYTGGNTGELFF. The CDR3 nucleotides read TGTGCCAGCAGCTTGTATACGGGGGGAAACACCGGGGAGCTGTTTTTT.

V is TRBV5-1 and J is TRBJ2-7; perhaps TRBD1 as D (7 bases). Germline loops: CDR1 SGHRS, CDR2 YFSETQ. The CDR3 totals 18 residues. The germline V and J ends were trimmed by 0 bases and 4 bases, with 23 bases remaining between them. The CDR3 DNA sequence: TGCGCCAGCAGCTTGGACTCGATGGGCAGGGGGGAACCTTACGAGCAGTACTTC. Its protein is CASSLDSMGRGEPYEQYF.

The chain carries TRBV9 and TRBJ2-1, with 9 bases aligning to TRBD1. Germline CDR1 and CDR2: SGDLS and YYNGEE. The ends lost 3 bases at V and 7 bases at J; junction bases unmatched: 5. The CDR3 has 14 residues. The CDR3 is CASSGTGVGNEQFF. CDR3 nucleotides: TGTGCCAGCAGCGGGACAGGGGTTGGGAATGAGCAGTTCTTC.

This clone was found once. V is TRBV5-1 and J is TRBJ1-5, with 7 bases fitting TRBD1. V dropped 0 bases and J dropped 3; count of bases not matched to a gene: 3. The CDR3 loop spans 15 amino acids. CDR1 and CDR2 from the germline V gene are SGHRS and YFSETQ. CDR3: CASSLEGALNQPQHF. As DNA, the CDR3 is TGCGCCAGCAGCTTGGAGGGGGCTCTCAATCAGCCCCAGCATTTT.

This chain uses TRBV19 with TRBJ2-2, with 9 bases that match TRBD1. This CDR3 spans 15 amino acids. In germline, CDR1 is LNHDA, CDR2 SQIVND (reference sequence). V lost 5 bases to trimming and J lost 6 bases; unmatched junction nucleotides: 7. CDR3: CASSRTGVFSGELFF. The CDR3 DNA is TGTGCCAGTAGTCGGACAGGGGTTTTCTCCGGGGAGCTGTTTTTT.

The V call is TRBV7-2, the J call TRBJ1-1, with D unresolved. Germline CDR1 SGHTA, CDR2 FQGNSA. CDR3 size: 14 residues. Trimming took off 4 bases at V and 5 bases at J, with 14 bases between the two ends. CDR3 sequence: CASSSSVGFTEAFF. CDR3 DNA sequence: TGTGCCAGCAGCTCTAGCGTGGGGTTTACTGAAGCTTTCTTT.

V usage is TRBV3-1 (or the pseudogene TRBV3-2) and J usage is TRBJ1-6, with a tentative D call TRBD1 (6 bases). The CDR3 is 13 amino acids. From germline, CDR1 is LGHDT and CDR2 YNNKEL (reference sequence). Trimming took off 3 bases at V and 6 bases at J, with 6 bases between the two ends. CDR3 sequence: CASSQGANSPLHF. CDR3 nucleotide sequence: TGTGCCAGCAGCCAGGGGGCTAATTCACCCCTCCACTTT.

This clone showed up just once. The rearrangement joins TRBV4-2 to TRBJ2-3; 13 bases fit TRBD2. The CDR3 covers 17 residues. V trimming: 1 base; J trimming: 7 bases; junction bases outside the gene matches: 8. Germline-derived CDR1 and CDR2 are LGHNA and YNFKEQ. CDR3: CASSQGLAGGRGNTQYF. For the CDR3, the DNA is TGTGCCAGCAGCCAAGGACTAGCGGGAGGTCGCGGGAATACGCAGTATTTT.

This chain joins TRBV28 and TRBJ2-2; the match to TRBD1 covers 11 bases. The germline gives CDR1 MDHEN, CDR2 SYDVKM. The CDR3 runs to 16 residues. V shed 2 bases, J shed 4 bases, and the junction held 3 bases outside the gene matches. The CDR3 DNA reads as TGTGCCAGCAGTTTAACGGACAGGGGGCGCACCGGGGAGCTGTTTTTT. This gives the protein CASSLTDRGRTGELFF.

The chain has TRBV5-1 and TRBJ1-1; 10 bases match TRBD1. J gave up 4 bases and V 3 bases, and 12 bases lay outside the gene matches. Germline V CDR1 and CDR2: SGHRS, YFSETQ. This CDR3 is built from 17 residues. The CDR3 region has the DNA TGCGCCAGCAGCTGGTCTTGGGACAGGGGAAGGAGCACTGAAGCTTTCTTT. Protein sequence: CASSWSWDRGRSTEAFF.

This clone has a single count. The V gene is TRBV28, the J gene TRBJ2-3, with TRBD1 identical over 8 bases. CDR1 MDHEN and CDR2 SYDVKM come from the germline V gene. V shed 6 bases and J 3 bases; nucleotides not matched to a gene: 14. This CDR3 region has 17 residues. CDR3 region: CASSPGGGYSQTDTQYF. The CDR3 DNA reads TGTGCCAGCAGCCCAGGGGGCGGCTACTCCCAAACAGATACGCAGTATTTT.

V gene TRBV6-5 combines with J gene TRBJ2-7; TRBD2 matches 8 bases. Trimming took 9 bases from V and 3 from J; bases not matched to a gene: 7. Germline V gene lookup returns CDR1 MNHEY and CDR2 SVGAGI. The CDR3 consists of 13 residues. The CDR3 DNA follows: TGTGCCAGTCGAGCGGGAGCCGGCTACGAGCAGTACTTC. It encodes CASRAGAGYEQYF.